The 17 T cell receptor beta chains given below trace back to one sample, sequenced in a study of blood T cell repertoires in COVID-19. Libraries were prepared by immunoSEQ multiplex PCR; TCRdb keeps only in-frame clonotypes and omits some of them. The table lists roughly 80,000 clones, roughly 79% of them singletons. Material for sequencing was peripheral blood. These receptors were obtained from a human donor in a cohort sampled during active COVID-19.

The chain has TRBV6-1 and TRBJ1-1; 9 positions agree with TRBD1. There are 15 residues in the CDR3. The germline CDR1 and CDR2 sequences are MNHNS and SASEGT. The V gene end was trimmed by 3 bases and the J gene end by 5 bases; junction bases not matched to a gene: 7. The CDR3 is CASSDAGTGKTEAFF. The CDR3, as DNA: TGTGCCAGCAGTGACGCCGGGACAGGGAAGACTGAAGCTTTCTTT.

V gene TRBV5-1 combines with J gene TRBJ1-1; 10 bases are a match to TRBD1. Trimming took 4 bases from V and 8 from J; bases not matched to a gene: 5. The V gene's germline CDR1 is SGHRS and CDR2 YFSETQ. The CDR3 runs to 13 residues. The CDR3 spells CASSLGTGDEAFF. The CDR3 DNA is TGCGCCAGCAGCCTCGGGACAGGGGACGAAGCTTTCTTT.

This chain uses TRBV5-1 with TRBJ1-3; TRBD1 matches at 7 bases. Unmatched junction bases numbered 5, after V lost 4 bases and J lost 4 bases. The CDR3 is made up of 14 amino acids. CDR1 and CDR2 from the germline V gene are SGHRS and YFSETQ. DNA for the CDR3: TGCGCCAGCAGCCCCGGGACAGAGGGAAACACCATATATTTT. Amino acids: CASSPGTEGNTIYF.

The rearrangement joins TRBV15 to TRBJ1-2; no reliable D call. CDR3 length equals 14 residues. The V gene lost 5 bases and the J gene lost 1 base, with 11 bases spanning the gap. CDR1 and CDR2 (germline): LNHNV, YYDKDF (reference sequence). The CDR3 spells CATSLSRGNYGYTF. CDR3 DNA sequence: TGTGCCACCAGCCTGAGTCGAGGTAACTATGGCTACACCTTC.

A remark on this clone: Other nucleotide sequences from this sample produce the same CDR3. This chain's CDR3 is CASSQDRGGGSYEQYF. The CDR3, as DNA: TGCGCCAGCAGCCAAGATCGGGGGGGGGGCTCCTACGAGCAGTACTTC. The chain employs TRBV4-1 and TRBJ2-7, with 8 bases identical to TRBD2. With 0 bases clipped from V and 0 bases from J, the junction kept 4 bases outside the gene matches. The CDR3 sequence is 16 residues long. The germline gives CDR1 MGHRA, CDR2 YSYEKL.

A few counts support this clone. V and J are TRBV6-6 and TRBJ2-3; 10 bases match TRBD2. Trimming removed 5 bases from V and 3 bases from J; junction bases left unmatched: 8. The CDR3 is made up of 16 amino acids. The germline V gene encodes CDR1 MNHNY and CDR2 SVGAGI (reference sequence). In DNA, the CDR3 is TGTGCCAGCAGTGCCAGAGCGGGGGGGGTGACAGATACGCAGTATTTT. The encoded protein is CASSARAGGVTDTQYF.

The chain couples TRBV5-1 to TRBJ2-7; the match to TRBD1 covers 9 bases. Per germline, CDR1 SGHRS and CDR2 YFSETQ. V was pared by 4 bases and J by 5 bases, with 7 bases of the junction left unmatched. There are 14 residues in the CDR3. The CDR3 DNA is TGCGCCAGCAGCAGGGGACAGGGTAGTGACGAGCAGTACTTC. Translation: CASSRGQGSDEQYF.

The rearrangement uses TRBV2 and TRBJ2-7, with D possibly TRBD1 on 6 matching bases. V lost 7 bases, J lost 11 bases, and 15 bases lay in between. The CDR3 contains 11 residues. In germline, CDR1 is SNHLY, CDR2 FYNNEI. As DNA, the CDR3 is TGTGCCAGCAAGGACAGCCTCGGGGAGTACTTC. Amino acids: CASKDSLGEYF.

The rearrangement uses TRBV14 and TRBJ2-5; 9 bases map to TRBD2. V trimming: 1 base; J trimming: 2 bases; junction bases outside the gene matches: 5. Germline V gene lookup returns CDR1 SGHDN and CDR2 FVKESK. CDR3 length: 16 amino acids. The CDR3, as DNA: TGTGCCAGCAGCCAAGGCTCGCGGGGGGGGCAAGAGACCCAGTACTTC. It encodes CASSQGSRGGQETQYF.

The chain employs TRBV18 and TRBJ1-5; 12 bases fit TRBD1. The CDR3 length is 14 residues. The V and J ends lost 8 bases and 8 bases, in that order; junction bases with no gene match: 7. Germline CDR1 reads KGHSH; CDR2 reads LQKENI. CDR3 sequence: CASTGTGGGEPQHF. The CDR3, as DNA: TGTGCCAGCACGGGGACAGGGGGCGGGGAGCCCCAGCATTTT.

The rearrangement links TRBV9 to TRBJ2-1; 7 nucleotides match TRBD1. Germline assignment: CDR1 SGDLS and CDR2 YYNGEE. CDR3 length: 17 residues. The V segment lost 1 base and the J segment 1 base; nucleotides outside the gene matches: 8. The CDR3, as DNA: TGTGCCAGCAGCGTACCTAGGGGGCTTGGGTCCTACAATGAGCAGTTCTTC. As protein: CASSVPRGLGSYNEQFF.

The chain links TRBV27 to TRBJ1-4, with a possible D match to TRBD1 (5 bases). CDR1 and CDR2 from the germline V gene are MNHEY and SMNVEV (reference sequence). Trimming pared 5 bases from V and 5 bases from J, leaving 15 bases between. The CDR3 covers 15 residues. CDR3 loop: CASSPLGGLNEKLFF. The CDR3 bases are TGTGCCAGCAGTCCCCTCGGGGGACTGAATGAAAAACTGTTTTTT.

This clone showed up just once. The chain couples TRBV11-1 to TRBJ1-2; TRBD1 aligns across 7 bases. Germline CDR1 SGHAT, CDR2 FQDESV (reference sequence). The ends lost 5 bases at V and 4 bases at J; junction bases unmatched: 7. CDR3 length equals 14 residues. The CDR3, as DNA: TGTGCCAGCAGCCAGGGGACAGCCTTCTATGGCTACACCTTC. Residues: CASSQGTAFYGYTF.

V is TRBV18 and J is TRBJ1-6; no reliable D call. The CDR3 is made up of 14 amino acids. Germline-derived CDR1 and CDR2 are KGHSH and LQKENI. V was trimmed by 2 bases and J by 13 bases, leaving 15 bases between them. The CDR3 nucleotides read TGTGCCAGCTCACCAAAAGGAGATCGGTCGCCCCTCCACTTT. Amino acids: CASSPKGDRSPLHF.

The rearrangement uses TRBV30 and TRBJ1-4; D unclear. The V gene lost 1 base and the J gene lost 5 bases, with 14 bases spanning the gap. CDR3 length equals 15 residues. Germline V gives CDR1 GTSNPN, CDR2 SVGIG (reference sequence). CDR3 nucleotides: TGTGCCTGGAGTGGGCGGCCAAACCCGAATGAAAAACTGTTTTTT. The encoded protein is CAWSGRPNPNEKLFF.

The rearrangement uses TRBV19 and TRBJ2-5; 8 nucleotides line up with TRBD1. From germline, CDR1 is LNHDA and CDR2 SQIVND (reference sequence). Trimming at V came to 4 bases and at J to 5 bases, leaving 12 bases not matched to a gene. This CDR3 comprises 16 residues. CDR3 sequence reads: CASSSQGAQLGETQYF. The CDR3 region has the DNA TGTGCCAGTAGTAGTCAGGGGGCCCAGTTAGGGGAGACCCAGTACTTC.

This clone turned up a few times. The V and J genes are TRBV12-3 or TRBV12-4 and TRBJ2-1, with 7 bases fitting TRBD1. Unmatched junction bases numbered 3, after V lost 7 bases and J lost 6 bases. CDR3 length equals 12 residues. The CDR3 sequence is CASTRDSNEQFF. CDR3 in DNA: TGTGCCAGCACAAGGGACAGCAATGAGCAGTTCTTC.